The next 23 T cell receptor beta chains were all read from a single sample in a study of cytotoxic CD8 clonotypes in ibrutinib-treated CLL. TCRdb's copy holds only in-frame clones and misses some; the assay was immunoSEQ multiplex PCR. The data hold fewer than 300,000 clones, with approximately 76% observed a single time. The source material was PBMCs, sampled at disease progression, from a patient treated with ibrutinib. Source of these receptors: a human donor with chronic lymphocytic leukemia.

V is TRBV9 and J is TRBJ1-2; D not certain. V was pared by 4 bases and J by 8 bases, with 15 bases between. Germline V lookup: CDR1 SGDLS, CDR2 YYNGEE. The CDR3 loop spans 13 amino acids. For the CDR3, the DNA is TGTGCCAGCAGCCTGATCCTCTCGGGGGGCTACACCTTC. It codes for CASSLILSGGYTF.

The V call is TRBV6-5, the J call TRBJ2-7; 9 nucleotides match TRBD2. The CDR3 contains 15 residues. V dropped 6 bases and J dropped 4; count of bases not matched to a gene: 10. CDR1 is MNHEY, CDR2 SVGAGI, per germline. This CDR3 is CASRPETSGRYEQYF. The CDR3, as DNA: TGTGCCAGCAGACCCGAGACTAGCGGCAGATACGAGCAGTACTTC.

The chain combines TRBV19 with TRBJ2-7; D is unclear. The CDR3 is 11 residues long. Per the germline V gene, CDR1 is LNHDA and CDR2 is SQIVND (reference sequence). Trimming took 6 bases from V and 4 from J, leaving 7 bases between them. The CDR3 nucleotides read TGTGCCAGTAGCATTGGGTACGAGCAGTACTTC. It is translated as CASSIGYEQYF.

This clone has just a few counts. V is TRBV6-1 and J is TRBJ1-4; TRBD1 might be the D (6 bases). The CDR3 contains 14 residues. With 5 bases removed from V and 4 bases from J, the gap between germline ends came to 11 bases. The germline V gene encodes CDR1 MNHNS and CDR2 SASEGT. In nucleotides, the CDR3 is TGTGCCAGCAGTAAAGGACAGTTTAATGAAAAACTGTTTTTT. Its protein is CASSKGQFNEKLFF.

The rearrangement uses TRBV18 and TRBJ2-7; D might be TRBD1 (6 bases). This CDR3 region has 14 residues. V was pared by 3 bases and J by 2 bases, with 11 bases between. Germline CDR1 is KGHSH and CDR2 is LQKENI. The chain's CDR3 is CASSPRAGAYEQYF. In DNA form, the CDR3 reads TGTGCCAGCTCACCTCGGGCAGGGGCCTACGAGCAGTACTTC.

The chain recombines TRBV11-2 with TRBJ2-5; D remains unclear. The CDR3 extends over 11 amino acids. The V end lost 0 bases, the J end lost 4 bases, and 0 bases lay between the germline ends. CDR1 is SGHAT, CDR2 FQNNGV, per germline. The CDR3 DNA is TGTGCCAGCAGCTTAGAAGAGACCCAGTACTTC. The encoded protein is CASSLEETQYF.

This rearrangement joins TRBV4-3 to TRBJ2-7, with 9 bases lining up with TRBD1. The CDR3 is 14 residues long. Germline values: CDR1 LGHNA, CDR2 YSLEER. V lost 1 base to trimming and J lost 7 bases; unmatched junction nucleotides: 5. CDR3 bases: TGCGCCAGCAGCCAAGGGGACAGGGACGAAGAGCAGTACTTC. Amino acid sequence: CASSQGDRDEEQYF.

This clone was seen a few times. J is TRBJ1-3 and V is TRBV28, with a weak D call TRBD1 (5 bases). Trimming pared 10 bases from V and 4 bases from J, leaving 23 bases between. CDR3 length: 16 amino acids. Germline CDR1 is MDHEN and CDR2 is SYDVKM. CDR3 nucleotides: TGTGCCACCTTCCGGACGGGGACTCCGTTGGGAAACACCATATATTTT. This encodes CATFRTGTPLGNTIYF.

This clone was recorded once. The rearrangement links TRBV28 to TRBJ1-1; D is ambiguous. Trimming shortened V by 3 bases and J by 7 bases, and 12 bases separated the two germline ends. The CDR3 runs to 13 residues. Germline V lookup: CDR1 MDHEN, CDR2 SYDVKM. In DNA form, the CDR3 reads TGTGCCAGCAGTTTCTTGGGTAGGGTTGAAGCTTTCTTT. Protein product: CASSFLGRVEAFF.

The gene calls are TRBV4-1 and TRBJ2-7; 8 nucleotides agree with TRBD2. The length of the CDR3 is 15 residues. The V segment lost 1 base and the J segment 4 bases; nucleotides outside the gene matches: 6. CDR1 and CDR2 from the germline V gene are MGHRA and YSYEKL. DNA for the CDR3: TGCGCCAGCAGCCAAGTGACGGGGGGGCGTTACGAGCAGTACTTC. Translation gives CASSQVTGGRYEQYF.

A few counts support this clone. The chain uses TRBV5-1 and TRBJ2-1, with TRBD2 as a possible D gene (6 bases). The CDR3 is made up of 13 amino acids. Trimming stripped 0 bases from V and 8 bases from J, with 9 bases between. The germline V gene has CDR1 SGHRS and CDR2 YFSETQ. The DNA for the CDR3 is TGCGCCAGCAGCTTGGTCCCGGGGGATGAGCAGTTCTTC. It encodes CASSLVPGDEQFF.

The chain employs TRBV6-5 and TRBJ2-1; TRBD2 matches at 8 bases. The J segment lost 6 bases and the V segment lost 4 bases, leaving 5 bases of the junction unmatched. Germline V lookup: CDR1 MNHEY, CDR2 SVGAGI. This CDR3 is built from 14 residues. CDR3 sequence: CASSLSGRRNEQFF. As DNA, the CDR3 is TGTGCCAGCAGTTTGAGCGGGAGACGCAATGAGCAGTTCTTC.

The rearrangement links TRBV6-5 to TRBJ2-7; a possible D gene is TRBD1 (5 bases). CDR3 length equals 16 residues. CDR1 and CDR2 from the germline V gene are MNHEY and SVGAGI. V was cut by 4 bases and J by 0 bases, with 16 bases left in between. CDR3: CASSSQTAFFSYEQYF. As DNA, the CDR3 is TGTGCCAGCAGTTCCCAGACAGCCTTTTTCTCCTACGAGCAGTACTTC.

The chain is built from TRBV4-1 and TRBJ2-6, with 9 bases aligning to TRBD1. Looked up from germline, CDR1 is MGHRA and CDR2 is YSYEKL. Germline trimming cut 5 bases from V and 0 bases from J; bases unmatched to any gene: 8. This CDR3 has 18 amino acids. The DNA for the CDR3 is TGCGCCAGCAGCACCACAGGGGGCGAGGGCTCTGGGGCCAACGTCCTGACTTTC. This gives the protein CASSTTGGEGSGANVLTF.

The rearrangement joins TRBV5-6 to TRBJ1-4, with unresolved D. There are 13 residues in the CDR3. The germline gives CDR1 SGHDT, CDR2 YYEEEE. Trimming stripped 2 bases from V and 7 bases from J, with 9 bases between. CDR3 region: CASSFLGGEKLFF. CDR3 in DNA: TGTGCCAGCAGCTTCTTAGGAGGTGAAAAACTGTTTTTT.

The CDR3 region is CASLRAGAETQYF. The DNA of the CDR3 is TGTGCCAGCCTTAGGGCGGGGGCAGAGACCCAGTACTTC. This chain joins TRBV11-2 and TRBJ2-5, with D perhaps matching TRBD2 (7 bases). Trimming took off 8 bases at V and 4 bases at J, with 14 bases between the two ends. The CDR3 has 13 residues. The germline V gene encodes CDR1 SGHAT and CDR2 FQNNGV.

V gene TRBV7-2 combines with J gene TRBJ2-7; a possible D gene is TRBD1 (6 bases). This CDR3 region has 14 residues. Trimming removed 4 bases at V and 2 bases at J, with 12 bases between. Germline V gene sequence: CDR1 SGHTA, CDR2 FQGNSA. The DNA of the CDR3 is TGTGCCAGCAGCTCGCAGGGGCCGACCTACGAGCAGTACTTC. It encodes CASSSQGPTYEQYF. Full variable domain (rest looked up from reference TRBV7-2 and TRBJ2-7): GAGVSQSPSNKVTEKGKDVELRCDPISGHTALYWYRQSLGQGLEFLIYFQGNSAPDKSGLPSDRFSAERTGGSVSTLTIQRTQQEDSAVYLCASSSQGPTYEQYFGPGTRLTVT.

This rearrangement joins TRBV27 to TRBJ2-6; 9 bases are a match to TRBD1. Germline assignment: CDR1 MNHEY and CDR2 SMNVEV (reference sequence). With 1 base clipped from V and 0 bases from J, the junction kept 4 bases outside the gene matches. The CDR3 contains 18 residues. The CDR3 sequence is CASSLLGTGFSGANVLTF. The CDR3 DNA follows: TGTGCCAGCAGTTTATTGGGGACAGGGTTCTCTGGGGCCAACGTCCTGACTTTC. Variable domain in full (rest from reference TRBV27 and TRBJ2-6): EAQVTQNPRYLITVTGKKLTVTCSQNMNHEYMSWYRQDPGLGLRQIYYSMNVEVTDKGDVPEGYKVSRKEKRNFPLILESPSPNQTSLYFCASSLLGTGFSGANVLTFGAGSRLTVL.

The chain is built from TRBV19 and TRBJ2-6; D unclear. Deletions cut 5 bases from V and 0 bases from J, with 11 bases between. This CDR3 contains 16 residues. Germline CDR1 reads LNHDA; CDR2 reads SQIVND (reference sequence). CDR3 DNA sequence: TGTGCCAGTAGTGAAAATACTGGCTCTGGGGCCAACGTCCTGACTTTC. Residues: CASSENTGSGANVLTF.

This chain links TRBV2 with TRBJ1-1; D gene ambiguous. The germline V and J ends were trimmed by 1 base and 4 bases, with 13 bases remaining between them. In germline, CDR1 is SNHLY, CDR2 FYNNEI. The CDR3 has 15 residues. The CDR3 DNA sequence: TGTGCCAGCAGTGAAGAAACGGGCGTGGGCACTGAAGCTTTCTTT. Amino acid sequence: CASSEETGVGTEAFF.

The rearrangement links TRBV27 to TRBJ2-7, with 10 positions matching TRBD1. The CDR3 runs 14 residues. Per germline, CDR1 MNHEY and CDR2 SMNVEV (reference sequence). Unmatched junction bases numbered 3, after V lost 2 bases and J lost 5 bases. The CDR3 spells CASSLDRGRNEQYF. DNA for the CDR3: TGTGCCAGCAGTTTAGACAGGGGGCGGAACGAGCAGTACTTC.

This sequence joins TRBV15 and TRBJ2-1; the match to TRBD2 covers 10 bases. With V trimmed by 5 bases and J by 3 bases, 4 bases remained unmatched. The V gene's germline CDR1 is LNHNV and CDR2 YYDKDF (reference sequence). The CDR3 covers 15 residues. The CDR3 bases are TGTGCCACCAGCCAGACTAGCGGGCGCTACAATGAGCAGTTCTTC. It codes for CATSQTSGRYNEQFF.

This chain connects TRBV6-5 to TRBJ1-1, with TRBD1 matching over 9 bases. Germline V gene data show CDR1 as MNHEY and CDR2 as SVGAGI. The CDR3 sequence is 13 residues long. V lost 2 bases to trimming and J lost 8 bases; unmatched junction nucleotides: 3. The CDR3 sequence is CASSYDRGGEAFF. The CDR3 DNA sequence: TGTGCCAGCAGTTACGACAGGGGGGGGGAAGCTTTCTTT.